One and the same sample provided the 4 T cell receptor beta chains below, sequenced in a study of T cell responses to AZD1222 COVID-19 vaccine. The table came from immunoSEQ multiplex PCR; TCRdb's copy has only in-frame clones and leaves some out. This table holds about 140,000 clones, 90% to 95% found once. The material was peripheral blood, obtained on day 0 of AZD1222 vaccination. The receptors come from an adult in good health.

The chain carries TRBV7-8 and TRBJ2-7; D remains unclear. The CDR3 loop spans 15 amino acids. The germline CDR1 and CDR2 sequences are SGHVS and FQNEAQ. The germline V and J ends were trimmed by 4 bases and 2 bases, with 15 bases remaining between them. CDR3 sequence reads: CASSSNVRLTYEQYF. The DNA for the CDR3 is TGTGCCAGCAGCTCCAATGTGCGGTTAACCTACGAGCAGTACTTC. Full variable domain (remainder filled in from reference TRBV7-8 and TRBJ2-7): GAGVSQSPRYKVAKRGQDVALRCDPISGHVSLFWYQQALGQGPEFLTYFQNEAQLDKSGLPSDRFFAERPEGSVSTLKIQRTQQEDSAVYLCASSSNVRLTYEQYFGPGTRLTVT.

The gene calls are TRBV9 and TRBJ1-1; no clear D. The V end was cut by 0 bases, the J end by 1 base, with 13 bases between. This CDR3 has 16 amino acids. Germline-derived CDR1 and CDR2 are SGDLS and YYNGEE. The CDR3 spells CASSVAPGLGNTEAFF. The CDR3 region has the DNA TGTGCCAGCAGCGTAGCCCCTGGACTGGGGAACACTGAAGCTTTCTTT.

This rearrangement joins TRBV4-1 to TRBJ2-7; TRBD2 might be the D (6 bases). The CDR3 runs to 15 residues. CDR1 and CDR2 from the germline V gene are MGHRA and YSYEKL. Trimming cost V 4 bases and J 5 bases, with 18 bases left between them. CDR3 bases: TGCGCCAGCAGCCCGGGACTCCAACCCCCAAACGAGCAGTACTTC. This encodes CASSPGLQPPNEQYF.

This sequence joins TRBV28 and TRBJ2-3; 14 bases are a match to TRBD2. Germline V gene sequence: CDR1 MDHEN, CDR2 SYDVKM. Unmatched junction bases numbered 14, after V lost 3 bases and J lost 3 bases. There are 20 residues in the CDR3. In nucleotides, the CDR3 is TGTGCCAGCAGTTTCCCGACTAGCGGGAGGGCCCGGACTGTAACAGATACGCAGTATTTT. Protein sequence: CASSFPTSGRARTVTDTQYF. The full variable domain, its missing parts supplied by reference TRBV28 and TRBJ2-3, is DVKVTQSSRYLVKRTGEKVFLECVQDMDHENMFWYRQDPGLGLRLIYFSYDVKMKEKGDIPEGYSVSREKKERFSLILESASTNQTSMYLCASSFPTSGRARTVTDTQYFGPGTRLTVL.